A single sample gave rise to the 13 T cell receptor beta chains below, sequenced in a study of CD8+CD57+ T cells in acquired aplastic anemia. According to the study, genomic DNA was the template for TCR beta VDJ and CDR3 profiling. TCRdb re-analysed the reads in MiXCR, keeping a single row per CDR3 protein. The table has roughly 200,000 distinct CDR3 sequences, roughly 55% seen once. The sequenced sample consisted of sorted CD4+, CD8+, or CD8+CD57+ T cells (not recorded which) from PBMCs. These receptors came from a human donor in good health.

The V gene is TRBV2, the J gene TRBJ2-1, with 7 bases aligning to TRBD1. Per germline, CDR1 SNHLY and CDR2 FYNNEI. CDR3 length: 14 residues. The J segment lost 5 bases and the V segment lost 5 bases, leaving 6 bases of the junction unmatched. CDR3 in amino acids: CASSPRGLNNEQFF. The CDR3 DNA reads TGTGCCAGCAGTCCCAGGGGGTTGAACAATGAGCAGTTCTTC. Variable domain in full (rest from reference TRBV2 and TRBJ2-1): EPEVTQTPSHQVTQMGQEVILRCVPISNHLYFYWYRQILGQKVEFLVSFYNNEISEKSEIFDDQFSVERPDGSNFTLKIRSTKLEDSAMYFCASSPRGLNNEQFFGPGTRLTVL.

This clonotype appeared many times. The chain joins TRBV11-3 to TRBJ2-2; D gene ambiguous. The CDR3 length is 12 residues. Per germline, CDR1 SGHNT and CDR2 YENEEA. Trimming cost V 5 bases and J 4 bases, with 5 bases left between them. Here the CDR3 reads CASSGSTGELFF. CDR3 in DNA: TGTGCCAGCAGCGGCTCCACCGGGGAGCTGTTTTTT.

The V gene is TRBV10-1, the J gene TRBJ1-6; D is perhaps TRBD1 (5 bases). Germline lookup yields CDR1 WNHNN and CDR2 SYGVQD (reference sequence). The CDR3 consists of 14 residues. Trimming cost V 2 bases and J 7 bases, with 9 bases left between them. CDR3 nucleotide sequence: TGCGCCAGCAGTGAGCACAGGAAGAATTCACCCCTCCACTTT. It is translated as CASSEHRKNSPLHF.

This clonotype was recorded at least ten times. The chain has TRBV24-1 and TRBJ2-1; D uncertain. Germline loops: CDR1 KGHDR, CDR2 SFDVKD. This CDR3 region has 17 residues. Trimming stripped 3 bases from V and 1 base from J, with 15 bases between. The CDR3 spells CATSDPSIGFSYNEQFF. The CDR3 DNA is TGTGCCACCAGTGATCCCTCTATCGGGTTTTCCTACAATGAGCAGTTCTTC.

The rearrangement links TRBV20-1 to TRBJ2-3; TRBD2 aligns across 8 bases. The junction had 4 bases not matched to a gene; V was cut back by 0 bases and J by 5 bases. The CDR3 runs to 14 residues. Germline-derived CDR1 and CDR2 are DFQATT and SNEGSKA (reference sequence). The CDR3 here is CSARDMRGVDTQYF. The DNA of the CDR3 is TGCAGTGCTAGAGATATGCGGGGGGTAGATACGCAGTATTTT.

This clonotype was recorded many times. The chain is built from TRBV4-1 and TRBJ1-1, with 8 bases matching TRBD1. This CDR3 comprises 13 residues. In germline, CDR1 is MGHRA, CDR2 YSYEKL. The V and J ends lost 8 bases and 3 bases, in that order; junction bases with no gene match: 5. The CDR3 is CASRGQGDTEAFF. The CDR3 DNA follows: TGCGCCAGCCGTGGACAGGGTGACACTGAAGCTTTCTTT.

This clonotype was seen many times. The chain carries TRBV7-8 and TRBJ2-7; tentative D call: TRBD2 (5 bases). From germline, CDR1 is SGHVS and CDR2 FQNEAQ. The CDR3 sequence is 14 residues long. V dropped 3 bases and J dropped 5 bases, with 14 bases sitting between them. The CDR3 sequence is CASSFRNEGHEQYF. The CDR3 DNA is TGTGCCAGCAGCTTCCGGAACGAGGGCCACGAGCAGTACTTC.

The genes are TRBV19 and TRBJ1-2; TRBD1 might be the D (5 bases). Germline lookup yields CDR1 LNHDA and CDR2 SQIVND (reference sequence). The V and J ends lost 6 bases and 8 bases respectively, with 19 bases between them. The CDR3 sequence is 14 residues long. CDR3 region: CASRTSTGVKGYTF. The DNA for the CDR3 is TGTGCCAGTAGGACTAGTACAGGAGTGAAAGGCTACACCTTC.

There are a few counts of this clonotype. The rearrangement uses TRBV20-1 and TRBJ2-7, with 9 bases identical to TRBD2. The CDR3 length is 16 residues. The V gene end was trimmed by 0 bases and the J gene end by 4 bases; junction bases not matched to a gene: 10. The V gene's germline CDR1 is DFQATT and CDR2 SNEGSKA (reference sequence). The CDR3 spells CSARDLAGGPFYEQYF. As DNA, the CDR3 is TGCAGTGCTAGAGATTTGGCGGGGGGGCCCTTTTACGAGCAGTACTTC.

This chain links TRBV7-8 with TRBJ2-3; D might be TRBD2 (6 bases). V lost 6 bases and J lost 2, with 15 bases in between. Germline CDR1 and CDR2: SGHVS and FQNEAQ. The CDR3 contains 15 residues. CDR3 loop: CASRPSPGLTDTQYF. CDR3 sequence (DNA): TGTGCCAGCAGGCCCTCGCCGGGACTCACAGATACGCAGTATTTT. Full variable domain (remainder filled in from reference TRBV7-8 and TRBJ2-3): GAGVSQSPRYKVAKRGQDVALRCDPISGHVSLFWYQQALGQGPEFLTYFQNEAQLDKSGLPSDRFFAERPEGSVSTLKIQRTQQEDSAVYLCASRPSPGLTDTQYFGPGTRLTVL.

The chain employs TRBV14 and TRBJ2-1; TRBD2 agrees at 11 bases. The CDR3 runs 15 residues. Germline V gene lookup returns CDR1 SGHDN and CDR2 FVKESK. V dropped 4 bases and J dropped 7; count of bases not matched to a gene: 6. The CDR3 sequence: CASSREGLAVNEQFF. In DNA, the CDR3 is TGTGCCAGCAGCCGCGAGGGACTAGCGGTTAATGAGCAGTTCTTC.

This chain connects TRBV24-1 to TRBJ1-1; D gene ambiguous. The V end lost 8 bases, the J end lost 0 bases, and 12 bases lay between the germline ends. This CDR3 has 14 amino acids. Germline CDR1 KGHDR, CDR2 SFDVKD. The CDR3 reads CATMCREVNTEAFF. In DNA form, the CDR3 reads TGTGCCACCATGTGTCGGGAAGTGAACACTGAAGCTTTCTTT.

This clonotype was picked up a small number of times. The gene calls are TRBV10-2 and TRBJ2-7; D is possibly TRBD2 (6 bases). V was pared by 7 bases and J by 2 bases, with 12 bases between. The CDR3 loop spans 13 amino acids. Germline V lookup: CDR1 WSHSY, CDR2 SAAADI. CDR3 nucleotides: TGCGCCAGCATAGAACCGGGGGCCTACGAGCAGTACTTC. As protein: CASIEPGAYEQYF.